This T cell receptor (beta chain) was observed in a study of neoadjuvant anti-PD-1 for oral cavity cancer. As for the study in general: Patients mostly received three to four biweekly nivolumab doses at 3 mg/kg before surgery. Non-progressing patients received a fourth nivolumab dose near day 43, then surgery on days 50-56.

Sequencing used immunoSEQ multiplex PCR; TCRdb keeps in-frame clones, though not all of them. Of about 13,000 clones listed, about 70% are singletons. Germline loops: CDR1 SGHRS, CDR2 YFSETQ. With V trimmed by 4 bases and J by 4 bases, 3 bases remained unmatched. This CDR3 contains 15 residues. This receptor was obtained from a person aged 35-79 years with oral cavity squamous cell carcinoma. The material sequenced was PBMCs, taken before nivolumab (anti-PD-1) treatment. The V and J genes are TRBV5-1 and TRBJ2-2; 11 bases map to TRBD1. The CDR3: CASSPGQGVTGELFF. As DNA, the CDR3 is TGCGCCAGCAGCCCGGGACAGGGGGTCACCGGGGAGCTGTTTTTT.